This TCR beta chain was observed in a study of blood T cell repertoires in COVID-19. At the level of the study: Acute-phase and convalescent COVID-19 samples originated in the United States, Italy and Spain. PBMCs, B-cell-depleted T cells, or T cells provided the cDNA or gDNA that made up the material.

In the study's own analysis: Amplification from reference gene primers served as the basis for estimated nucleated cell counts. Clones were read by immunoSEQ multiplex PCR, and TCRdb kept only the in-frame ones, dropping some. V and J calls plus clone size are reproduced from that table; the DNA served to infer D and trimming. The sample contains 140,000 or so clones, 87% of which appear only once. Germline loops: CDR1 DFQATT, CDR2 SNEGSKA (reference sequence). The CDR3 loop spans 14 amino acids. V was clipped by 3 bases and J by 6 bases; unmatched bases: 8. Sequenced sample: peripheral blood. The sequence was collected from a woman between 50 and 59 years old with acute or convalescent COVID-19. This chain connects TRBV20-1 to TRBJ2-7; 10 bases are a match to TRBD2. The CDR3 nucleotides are TGCAGTGCTAGTTGGGCTAGCGGGAGCAGCGAGCAGTACTTC. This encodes CSASWASGSSEQYF.